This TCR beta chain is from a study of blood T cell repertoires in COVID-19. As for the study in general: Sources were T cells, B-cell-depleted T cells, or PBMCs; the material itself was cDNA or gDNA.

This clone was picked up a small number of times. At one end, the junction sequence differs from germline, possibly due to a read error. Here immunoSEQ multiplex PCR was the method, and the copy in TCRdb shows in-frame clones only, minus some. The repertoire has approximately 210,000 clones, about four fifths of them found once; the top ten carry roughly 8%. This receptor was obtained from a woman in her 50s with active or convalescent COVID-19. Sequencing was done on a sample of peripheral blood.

The CDR3 bases are TGTGCCACCCCAAGGGGGCGCCTCACCCGGGGAGCTGTTTTT. It encodes CATPRGRLTRGAVF. The genes are TRBV27 and TRBJ2-2; 7 bases line up with TRBD1. Germline CDR1 is MNHEY and CDR2 is SMNVEV (reference sequence). This CDR3 region has 14 residues.